This TCR beta chain emerged from a study of T cell clonality in common variable immunodeficiency. The CDR3 has 14 residues. CDR1 is SSHAT, CDR2 FNYEAQ, per germline (reference sequence). Trimming pared 1 base from V and 1 base from J, leaving 7 bases between. There are a few counts of this clone. No antigen is known for it. The read is 3 residues too short to cover the CDR3 end, so that end is filled in from the germline J gene. For at least one year, all CVID subjects received replacement immunoglobulin. Each donor provided 5 to 8 ml of heparinized whole blood. Only in-frame clones appear in the TCRdb table, and some are missing; sequencing was by immunoSEQ multiplex PCR. This sample carries under 35,000 clones, none of them present only once. Study-wide results and caveats: Common variable immunodeficiency TCR beta sequences reportedly had fewer deletions and N-nucleotide insertions. CVID subjects had higher TCRbeta clonality than healthy controls, most marked in about a third.

What was sequenced was peripheral blood mononuclear cells. This TCR was sampled from a human donor with common variable immunodeficiency. The chain is built from TRBV7-7 and TRBJ2-5; perhaps TRBD1 as D (5 bases). CDR3 bases read: TGTGCCAGCAGCTTAGACAGGAGCCAAGAGACC. Amino acids: CASSLDRSQET. The whole CDR3 is CASSLDRSQETQYF.